The 4 T cell receptor beta chains in this list originate from one sample, sequenced in a study of T cell responses to AZD1222 COVID-19 vaccine. The data were produced by immunoSEQ multiplex PCR, yet TCRdb's version contains in-frame clones alone and is incomplete. The table records 110,000 or so clones, under 95% of them present only once. Sequencing was performed on peripheral blood, taken on day 0 of AZD1222 vaccination. All receptors derive from an adult in good health.

This rearrangement joins TRBV28 to TRBJ1-6, with D possibly matching TRBD1 (6 bases). The CDR3 consists of 16 residues. With 6 bases removed from V and 5 bases from J, the gap between germline ends came to 17 bases. Germline CDR1 and CDR2: MDHEN and SYDVKM. The CDR3 sequence is CASSRGRGGNNSPLHF. The CDR3 nucleotides read TGTGCCAGCAGCCGCGGTAGGGGGGGTAATAATTCACCCCTCCACTTT.

This clone has a handful of counts. The V gene is TRBV28, the J gene TRBJ1-3; D might be TRBD1 (5 bases). The CDR3 has 16 amino acids. Germline V gives CDR1 MDHEN, CDR2 SYDVKM. V shed 6 bases and J shed 2 bases, with 17 bases lying between them. CDR3 coding DNA: TGTGCCAGCAGCCCCCCGGGGACTTACACTGGAAACACCATATATTTT. Translation: CASSPPGTYTGNTIYF.

This chain links TRBV28 with TRBJ2-7; D perhaps matches TRBD2 (6 bases). Trimming removed 5 bases at V and 3 bases at J, with 11 bases between. CDR1 and CDR2 (germline): MDHEN, SYDVKM. The CDR3 is made up of 13 amino acids. As DNA, the CDR3 is TGTGCCAGCAGTCTAGGGACTTTCTACGAGCAGTACTTC. This encodes CASSLGTFYEQYF.

This chain links TRBV6-5 with TRBJ1-4; D not resolved. Germline CDR1 reads MNHEY; CDR2 reads SVGAGI. The length of the CDR3 is 12 residues. The V and J ends lost 5 bases and 12 bases respectively, with 13 bases between them. The CDR3 DNA is TGTGCCAGCAGTCGTGCAACTTGGGAACTGTTTTTT. This translates into CASSRATWELFF.